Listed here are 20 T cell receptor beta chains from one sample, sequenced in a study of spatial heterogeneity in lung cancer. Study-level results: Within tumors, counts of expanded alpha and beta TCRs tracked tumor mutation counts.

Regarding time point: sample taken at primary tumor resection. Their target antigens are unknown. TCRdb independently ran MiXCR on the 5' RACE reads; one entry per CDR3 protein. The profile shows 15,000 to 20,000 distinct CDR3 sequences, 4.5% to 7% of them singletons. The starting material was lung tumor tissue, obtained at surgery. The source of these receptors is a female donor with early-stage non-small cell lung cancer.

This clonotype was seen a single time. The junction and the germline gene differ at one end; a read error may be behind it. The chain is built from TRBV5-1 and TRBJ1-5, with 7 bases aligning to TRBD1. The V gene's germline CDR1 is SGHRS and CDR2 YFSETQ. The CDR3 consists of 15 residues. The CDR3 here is CASSLAPGGYQSQHF. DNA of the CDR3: TGCGCCAGCAGTTTGGCACCAGGGGGTTATCAGTCCCAGCATTTT.

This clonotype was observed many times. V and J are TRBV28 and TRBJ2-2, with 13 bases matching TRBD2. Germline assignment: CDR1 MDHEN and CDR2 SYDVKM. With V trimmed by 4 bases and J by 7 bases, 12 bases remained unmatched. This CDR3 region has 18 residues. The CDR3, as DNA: TGTGCCAGCAGTTCCCCTGGTGGGACTAGCGGGATTGGCGGGGAGCTGTTTTTT. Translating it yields CASSSPGGTSGIGGELFF.

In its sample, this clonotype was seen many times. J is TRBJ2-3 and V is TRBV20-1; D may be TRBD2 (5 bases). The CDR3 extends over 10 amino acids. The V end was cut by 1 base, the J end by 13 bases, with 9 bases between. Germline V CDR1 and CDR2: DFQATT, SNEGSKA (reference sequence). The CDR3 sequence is CSARGAAEYF. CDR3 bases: TGCAGTGCTAGAGGAGCGGCAGAGTATTTT.

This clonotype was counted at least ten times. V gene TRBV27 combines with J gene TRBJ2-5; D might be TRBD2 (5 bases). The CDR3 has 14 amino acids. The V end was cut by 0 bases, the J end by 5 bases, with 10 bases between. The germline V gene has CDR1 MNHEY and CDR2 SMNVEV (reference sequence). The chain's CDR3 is CASSLSKTGETQYF. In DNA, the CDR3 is TGTGCCAGCAGTTTATCGAAGACGGGGGAGACCCAGTACTTC.

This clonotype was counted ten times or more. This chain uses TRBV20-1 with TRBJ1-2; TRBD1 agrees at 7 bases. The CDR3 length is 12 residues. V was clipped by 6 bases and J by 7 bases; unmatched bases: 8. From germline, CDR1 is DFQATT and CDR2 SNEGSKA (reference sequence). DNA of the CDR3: TGCAGTGCAGACCGGGACAGAGGTGGCTACACCTTC. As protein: CSADRDRGGYTF.

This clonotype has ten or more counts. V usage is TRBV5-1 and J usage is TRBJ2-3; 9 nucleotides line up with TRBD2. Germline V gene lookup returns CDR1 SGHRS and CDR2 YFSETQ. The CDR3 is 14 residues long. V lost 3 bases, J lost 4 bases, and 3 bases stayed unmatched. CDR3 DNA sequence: TGCGCCAGCAGCTCGGGACTAGCCGCAGATACGCAGTATTTT. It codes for CASSSGLAADTQYF.

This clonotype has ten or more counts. CDR3: CASSAATEAFF. The CDR3, as DNA: TGCGCCAGCAGTGCTGCCACTGAAGCTTTCTTT. V gene TRBV10-2 combines with J gene TRBJ1-1; D is undetermined. The V and J ends lost 4 bases and 4 bases respectively, with 4 bases between them. CDR1 is WSHSY, CDR2 SAAADI, per germline. This CDR3 is built from 11 residues.

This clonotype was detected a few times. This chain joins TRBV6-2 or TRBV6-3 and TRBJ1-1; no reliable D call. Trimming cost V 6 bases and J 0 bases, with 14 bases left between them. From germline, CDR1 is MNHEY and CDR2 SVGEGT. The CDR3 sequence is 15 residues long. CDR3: CASRESELLNTEAFF. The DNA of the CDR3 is TGTGCCAGCAGGGAATCAGAGCTCTTGAACACTGAAGCTTTCTTT.

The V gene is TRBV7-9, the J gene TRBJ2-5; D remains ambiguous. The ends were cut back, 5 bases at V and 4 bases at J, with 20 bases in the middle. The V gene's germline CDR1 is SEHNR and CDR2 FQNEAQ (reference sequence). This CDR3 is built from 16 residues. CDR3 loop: CASSVPVLGGRETQYF. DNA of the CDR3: TGTGCCAGCAGCGTACCGGTTCTCGGTGGCCGAGAGACCCAGTACTTC.

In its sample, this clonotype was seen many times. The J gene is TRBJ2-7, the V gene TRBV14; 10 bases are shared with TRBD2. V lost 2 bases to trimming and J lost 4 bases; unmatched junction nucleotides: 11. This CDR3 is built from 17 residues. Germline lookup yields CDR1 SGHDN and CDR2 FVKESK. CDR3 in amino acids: CASSQLPGLAGEYEQYF. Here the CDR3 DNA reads TGTGCCAGCAGCCAACTTCCCGGCCTAGCGGGAGAATACGAGCAGTACTTC.

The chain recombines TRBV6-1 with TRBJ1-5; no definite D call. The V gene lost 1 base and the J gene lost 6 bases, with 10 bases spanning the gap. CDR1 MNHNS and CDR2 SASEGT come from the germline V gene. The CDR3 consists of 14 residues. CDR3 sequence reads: CASSEGKGAQPQHF. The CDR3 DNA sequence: TGTGCCAGCAGTGAAGGGAAGGGCGCTCAGCCCCAGCATTTT.

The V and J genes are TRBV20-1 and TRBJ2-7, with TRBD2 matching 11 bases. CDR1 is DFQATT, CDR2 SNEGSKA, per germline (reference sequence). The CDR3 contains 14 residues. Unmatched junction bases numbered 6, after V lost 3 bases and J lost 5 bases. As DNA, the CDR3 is TGCAGTGCTAGGAAACTAGCGGGAGTAGACGAGCAGTACTTC. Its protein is CSARKLAGVDEQYF.

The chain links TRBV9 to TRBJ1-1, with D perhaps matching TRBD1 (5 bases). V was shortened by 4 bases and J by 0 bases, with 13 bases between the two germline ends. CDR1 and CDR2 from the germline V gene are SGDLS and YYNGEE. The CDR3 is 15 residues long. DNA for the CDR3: TGTGCCAGCAGCCCTCCGGACAACCTGAACACTGAAGCTTTCTTT. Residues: CASSPPDNLNTEAFF.

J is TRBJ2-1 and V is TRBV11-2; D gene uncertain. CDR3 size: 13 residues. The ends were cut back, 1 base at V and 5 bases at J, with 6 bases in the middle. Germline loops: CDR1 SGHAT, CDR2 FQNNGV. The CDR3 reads CASSLGRNNEQFF. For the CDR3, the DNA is TGTGCCAGCAGCTTAGGCAGAAACAATGAGCAGTTCTTC.

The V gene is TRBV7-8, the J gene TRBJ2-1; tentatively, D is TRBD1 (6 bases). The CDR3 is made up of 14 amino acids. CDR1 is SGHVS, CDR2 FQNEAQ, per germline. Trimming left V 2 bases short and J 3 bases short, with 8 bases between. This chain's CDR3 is CASSLLDSYNEQFF. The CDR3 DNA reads TGTGCCAGCAGCTTACTGGACAGCTACAATGAGCAGTTCTTC.

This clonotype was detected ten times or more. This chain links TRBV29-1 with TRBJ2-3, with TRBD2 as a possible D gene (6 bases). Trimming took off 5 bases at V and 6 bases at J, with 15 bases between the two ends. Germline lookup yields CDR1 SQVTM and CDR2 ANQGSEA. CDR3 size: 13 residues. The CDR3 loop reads CSVRTSWTDTQYF. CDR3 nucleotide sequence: TGCAGCGTTCGAACTAGCTGGACGGATACGCAGTATTTT.

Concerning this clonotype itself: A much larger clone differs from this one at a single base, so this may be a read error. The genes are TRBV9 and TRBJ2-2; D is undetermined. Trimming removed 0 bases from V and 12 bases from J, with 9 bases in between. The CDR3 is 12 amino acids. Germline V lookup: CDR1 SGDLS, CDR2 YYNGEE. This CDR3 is CASSVVLGKLFF. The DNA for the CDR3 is TGTGCCAGCAGCGTAGTTTTGGGGAAGCTGTTTTTT.

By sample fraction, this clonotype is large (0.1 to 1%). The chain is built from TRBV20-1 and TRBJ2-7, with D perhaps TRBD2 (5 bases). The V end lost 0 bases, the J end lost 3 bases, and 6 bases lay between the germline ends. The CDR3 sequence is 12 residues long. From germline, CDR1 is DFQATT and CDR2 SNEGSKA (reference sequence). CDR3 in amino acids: CSAREADYEQYF. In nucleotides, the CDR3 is TGCAGTGCTAGAGAAGCGGACTACGAGCAGTACTTC.

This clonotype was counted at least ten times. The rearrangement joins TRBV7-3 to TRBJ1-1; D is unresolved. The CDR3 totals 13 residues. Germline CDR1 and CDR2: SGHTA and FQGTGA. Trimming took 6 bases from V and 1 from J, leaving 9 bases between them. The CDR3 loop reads CASSEAGNTEAFF. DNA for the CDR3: TGTGCCAGCAGTGAGGCGGGGAACACTGAAGCTTTCTTT.

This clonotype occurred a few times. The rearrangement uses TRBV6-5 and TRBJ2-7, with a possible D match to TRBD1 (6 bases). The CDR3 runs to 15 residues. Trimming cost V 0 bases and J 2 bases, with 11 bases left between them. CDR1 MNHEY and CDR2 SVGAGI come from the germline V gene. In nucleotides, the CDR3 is TGTGCCAGCAGTTACTCCAGGCAGGGGACCTACGAGCAGTACTTC. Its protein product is CASSYSRQGTYEQYF.